The 25 T cell receptor beta chains presented below share a single source sample, sequenced in a study of cytomegalovirus exposure and HLA in healthy donors. Researchers ran the PCR with 60 Vbeta and 13 Jbeta primers. Sequencing was performed with immunoSEQ multiplex PCR; in TCRdb, only in-frame clones are kept and a portion is missing. The profile shows fewer than 150,000 clones, roughly 80% of them singletons. Input material: PBMCs. All receptors come from a woman in her forties in good health and CMV-seropositive.

This chain connects TRBV19 to TRBJ1-1; 7 bases line up with TRBD1. The CDR3 has 16 residues. Germline loops: CDR1 LNHDA, CDR2 SQIVND (reference sequence). After removal of 5 bases from V and 0 bases from J, the junction contained 9 bases not matched to a gene. The CDR3 is CASSLVQDRVNTEAFF. CDR3 bases: TGTGCCAGTAGTCTTGTTCAAGACAGGGTGAACACTGAAGCTTTCTTT.

The J gene is TRBJ2-5, the V gene TRBV18; no clear D. Trimming cost V 6 bases and J 5 bases, with 10 bases left between them. CDR3 length: 12 amino acids. Germline values: CDR1 KGHSH, CDR2 LQKENI. The CDR3, as DNA: TGTGCCAGCTCCGCCCCCCAGGAGACCCAGTACTTC. Protein product: CASSAPQETQYF.

The rearrangement uses TRBV27 and TRBJ2-5; D might be TRBD2 (6 bases). With 4 bases removed from V and 1 base from J, the gap between germline ends came to 7 bases. The germline V gene has CDR1 MNHEY and CDR2 SMNVEV (reference sequence). This CDR3 contains 13 residues. CDR3 DNA: TGTGCCAGCAGTTGGACTACCCAAGAGACCCAGTACTTC. It encodes CASSWTTQETQYF.

The chain recombines TRBV7-8 with TRBJ2-3; TRBD2 aligns across 11 bases. The CDR3 extends over 15 amino acids. Germline CDR1 is SGHVS and CDR2 is FQNEAQ. V trimming: 3 bases; J trimming: 2 bases; junction bases outside the gene matches: 1. The CDR3 sequence: CASSFSGGATDTQYF. DNA for the CDR3: TGTGCCAGCAGCTTTAGCGGGGGGGCCACAGATACGCAGTATTTT.

The CDR3 sequence: CASSFNSGSRDTQYF. The DNA of the CDR3 is TGTGCCAGCAGCTTTAATTCAGGATCTCGGGATACGCAGTATTTT. V is TRBV7-2 and J is TRBJ2-3; D remains unclear. Germline V gene sequence: CDR1 SGHTA, CDR2 FQGNSA. The CDR3 sequence is 15 residues long. V shed 3 bases and J shed 6 bases, with 16 bases lying between them.

The chain links TRBV29-1 to TRBJ1-2; possibly TRBD1 for D (6 bases). The germline CDR1 and CDR2 sequences are SQVTM and ANQGSEA. The CDR3 is 14 residues long. Between the trimmed V and J ends, which lost 4 bases and 0 bases, there was a span of 12 bases. CDR3 residues: CSVGSGVANYGYTF. CDR3 bases: TGCAGCGTTGGTTCAGGGGTAGCTAACTATGGCTACACCTTC.

This clone was seen just once. The chain couples TRBV5-4 to TRBJ2-3, with 11 bases identical to TRBD1. The CDR3 has 15 amino acids. Trimming removed 1 base from V and 5 bases from J; junction bases left unmatched: 3. Germline V gene lookup returns CDR1 SGHNT and CDR2 YYREEE (reference sequence). The CDR3 DNA sequence: TGTGCCAGCAGCTTGTCAGGGACAGGGGGAGATACGCAGTATTTT. Protein product: CASSLSGTGGDTQYF.

The CDR3 coding sequence is TGTGCCAGCAGCTTATCGGCGCGGCGAGCGGCAGATACGCAGTATTTT. Encoded protein: CASSLSARRAADTQYF. The J gene is TRBJ2-3, the V gene TRBV7-3, with D perhaps matching TRBD2 (5 bases). The CDR3 runs 16 residues. Trimming pared 2 bases from V and 4 bases from J, leaving 16 bases between. Germline V CDR1 and CDR2: SGHTA, FQGTGA. The whole variable domain, filled in from reference TRBV7-3 and TRBJ2-3, reads GAGVSQTPSNKVTEKGKYVELRCDPISGHTALYWYRQSLGQGPEFLIYFQGTGAADDSGLPNDRFFAVRPEGSVSTLKIQRTERGDSAVYLCASSLSARRAADTQYFGPGTRLTVL.

About this clone itself: In the same sample, other DNA sequences code for this CDR3. CDR3 protein: CASSLGGQGASYEQYF. Written as DNA, the CDR3 is TGCGCCAGCAGCTTGGGAGGGCAGGGGGCCTCCTACGAGCAGTACTTC. This chain connects TRBV5-1 to TRBJ2-7, with 8 positions matching TRBD1. V lost 0 bases and J lost 0; bases outside the gene matches: 5. The CDR3 sequence is 16 residues long. Germline CDR1 reads SGHRS; CDR2 reads YFSETQ. Using reference TRBV5-1 and TRBJ2-7 for the parts outside the CDR3, the full variable domain is KAGVTQTPRYLIKTRGQQVTLSCSPISGHRSVSWYQQTPGQGLQFLFEYFSETQRNKGNFPGRFSGRQFSNSRSEMNVSTLELGDSALYLCASSLGGQGASYEQYFGPGTRLTVT.

The rearrangement uses TRBV18 and TRBJ1-5; D is possibly TRBD1 (6 bases). This CDR3 is 15 amino acids long. Trimming stripped 6 bases from V and 2 bases from J, with 14 bases between. Germline CDR1 and CDR2: KGHSH and LQKENI. CDR3 DNA sequence: TGTGCCAGCTCTCAAGGGGGATTGGGCAATCAGCCCCAGCATTTT. Protein: CASSQGGLGNQPQHF.

This clone has just a few counts. The chain is built from TRBV19 and TRBJ1-6, with a weak D call TRBD1 (6 bases). Germline loops: CDR1 LNHDA, CDR2 SQIVND (reference sequence). Deletions cut 7 bases from V and 3 bases from J, with 16 bases between. This CDR3 contains 16 residues. DNA for the CDR3: TGTGCCAGTACCCGGAGGGGGGGCAACTATAATTCACCCCTCCACTTT. This translates into CASTRRGGNYNSPLHF.

V gene TRBV6-1 combines with J gene TRBJ1-2, with D unclear. CDR3 length: 13 residues. In germline, CDR1 is MNHNS, CDR2 SASEGT. V gave up 2 bases and J gave up 3 bases, with 7 bases separating them. For the CDR3, the DNA is TGTGCCAGCAGTGAACAGAGGGACTATGGCTACACCTTC. Its translation is CASSEQRDYGYTF.

This chain joins TRBV7-9 and TRBJ1-1; D is uncertain. With 11 bases removed from V and 3 bases from J, the gap between germline ends came to 22 bases. This CDR3 region has 15 residues. Germline V lookup: CDR1 SEHNR, CDR2 FQNEAQ (reference sequence). This chain's CDR3 is CADSMSQPGDTEAFF. The CDR3 bases are TGTGCCGACTCAATGAGTCAACCCGGGGACACTGAAGCTTTCTTT. The full variable domain, rest sourced from reference TRBV7-9 and TRBJ1-1, is DTGVSQNPRHKITKRGQNVTFRCDPISEHNRLYWYRQTLGQGPEFLTYFQNEAQLEKSRLLSDRFSAERPKGSFSTLEIQRTEQGDSAMYLCADSMSQPGDTEAFFGQGTRLTVV.

V gene TRBV9 combines with J gene TRBJ2-1, with D possibly being TRBD1 (6 bases). Looked up from germline, CDR1 is SGDLS and CDR2 is YYNGEE. CDR3 size: 13 residues. V was cut by 1 base and J by 9 bases, with 11 bases left in between. This CDR3 is CASSVSRGGEQFF. The CDR3 DNA reads TGTGCCAGCAGCGTATCCCGAGGGGGTGAGCAGTTCTTC.

The chain combines TRBV5-5 with TRBJ1-2; D remains unclear. This CDR3 contains 15 residues. In germline, CDR1 is SGHKS, CDR2 YYEKEE (reference sequence). V lost 4 bases, J lost 5 bases, and 18 bases lay in between. Written as DNA, the CDR3 is TGTGCCAGCAGCCCTTCGAATGTGGAGGCATATGGCTACACCTTC. It encodes CASSPSNVEAYGYTF. Using reference TRBV5-5 and TRBJ1-2 for the parts outside the CDR3, the full variable domain is DAGVTQSPTHLIKTRGQQVTLRCSPISGHKSVSWYQQVLGQGPQFIFQYYEKEERGRGNFPDRFSARQFPNYSSELNVNALLLGDSALYLCASSPSNVEAYGYTFGSGTRLTVV.

The CDR3: CASSPDRGKRYTF. The CDR3 bases are TGTGCCAGCAGCCCAGACAGGGGAAAGCGCTACACCTTC. This chain joins TRBV11-2 and TRBJ1-2; 8 positions agree with TRBD1. With 5 bases clipped from V and 9 bases from J, the junction kept 8 bases outside the gene matches. Looked up from germline, CDR1 is SGHAT and CDR2 is FQNNGV. CDR3 size: 13 residues.

The rearrangement joins TRBV15 to TRBJ2-7, with a possible D match to TRBD2 (6 bases). The germline CDR1 and CDR2 sequences are LNHNV and YYDKDF (reference sequence). V was trimmed by 5 bases and J by 2 bases, leaving 19 bases between them. CDR3 length: 16 residues. The CDR3 is CATSLRGAGSTYEQYF. In nucleotides, the CDR3 is TGTGCCACCAGCCTCAGAGGGGCGGGGTCTACCTACGAGCAGTACTTC. Variable domain in full (rest from reference TRBV15 and TRBJ2-7): DAMVIQNPRYQVTQFGKPVTLSCSQTLNHNVMYWYQQKSSQAPKLLFHYYDKDFNNEADTPDNFQSRRPNTSFCFLDIRSPGLGDTAMYLCATSLRGAGSTYEQYFGPGTRLTVT.

The J gene is TRBJ1-4, the V gene TRBV6-1, with a weak D call TRBD1 (6 bases). V was cut by 6 bases and J by 4 bases, with 15 bases left in between. There are 15 residues in the CDR3. Germline CDR1 is MNHNS and CDR2 is SASEGT. The CDR3 DNA follows: TGTGCCAGCAGGGCCCAGGGGCTGCGTAATGAAAAACTGTTTTTT. Its translation is CASRAQGLRNEKLFF.

V gene TRBV2 combines with J gene TRBJ2-5; D possibly corresponds to TRBD1 (5 bases). The J call may be incorrect, as the DNA end agrees better with TRBJ2-7. CDR3 length: 13 residues. The germline V gene encodes CDR1 SNHLY and CDR2 FYNNEI. For the CDR3, the DNA is TGTGCCAGCAGTGAACTGGGGCCGTACGAGCAGTACTTC. Translation: CASSELGPYEQYF.

The genes are TRBV7-2 and TRBJ1-1; D is undetermined. Germline CDR1 SGHTA, CDR2 FQGNSA. The CDR3 spans 13 residues. Trimming pared 7 bases from V and 7 bases from J, leaving 16 bases between. CDR3 DNA: TGTGCCAGCACCCTAAATGTACCAATTGAAGCTTTCTTT. It translates to CASTLNVPIEAFF. The variable domain in full, with the rest retrieved from reference TRBV7-2 and TRBJ1-1, is GAGVSQSPSNKVTEKGKDVELRCDPISGHTALYWYRQSLGQGLEFLIYFQGNSAPDKSGLPSDRFSAERTGGSVSTLTIQRTQQEDSAVYLCASTLNVPIEAFFGQGTRLTVV.

This rearrangement joins TRBV10-1 to TRBJ2-7, with a tentative D call TRBD1 (6 bases). V was pared by 1 base and J by 2 bases, with 12 bases between. The CDR3 consists of 15 residues. Per germline, CDR1 WNHNN and CDR2 SYGVQD (reference sequence). The CDR3 protein is CASSEFAGAPYEQYF. As DNA, the CDR3 is TGCGCCAGCAGTGAGTTTGCAGGGGCTCCCTACGAGCAGTACTTC.

The gene calls are TRBV5-1 and TRBJ1-1; 8 bases align to TRBD1. The CDR3 length is 14 residues. Trimming took 0 bases from V and 4 from J; bases not matched to a gene: 2. CDR1 is SGHRS and CDR2 is YFSETQ in the germline V gene. The CDR3 spells CASSLVQGATEAFF. The CDR3 DNA sequence: TGCGCCAGCAGCTTGGTTCAGGGGGCCACTGAAGCTTTCTTT.

This chain joins TRBV10-2 and TRBJ1-1; 9 bases map to TRBD1. Losses at the gene ends were 6 bases for V and 4 bases for J; bases not matched to a gene: 6. The CDR3 loop spans 14 amino acids. Looked up from germline, CDR1 is WSHSY and CDR2 is SAAADI. The CDR3 sequence is CASRQGARGTEAFF. The CDR3 DNA follows: TGCGCCAGCAGACAGGGGGCAAGGGGCACTGAAGCTTTCTTT.

This sequence joins TRBV7-2 and TRBJ2-7; the match to TRBD2 covers 9 bases. CDR1 SGHTA and CDR2 FQGNSA come from the germline V gene. Unmatched junction bases numbered 2, after V lost 4 bases and J lost 1 base. The CDR3 has 14 amino acids. CDR3 bases: TGTGCCAGCAGCTATAGCGGGAGATCCTACGAGCAGTACTTC. It encodes CASSYSGRSYEQYF.

This chain's CDR3 is CASSLVARASGRTYEQYF. The CDR3 nucleotides are TGTGCCAGCAGCTTAGTAGCACGGGCTAGCGGGAGAACTTACGAGCAGTACTTC. The chain carries TRBV7-8 and TRBJ2-7, with 10 bases fitting TRBD2. CDR1 and CDR2 from the germline V gene are SGHVS and FQNEAQ. The CDR3 runs to 18 residues. V dropped 1 base and J dropped 4; count of bases not matched to a gene: 13.